This TCR beta chain is drawn from a study of blood T cell repertoires in COVID-19. The germline CDR1 and CDR2 sequences are MNHEY and SVGEGT. V was cut by 3 bases and J by 3 bases, with 14 bases left in between. The CDR3 runs to 15 residues. TCRdb's copy holds only in-frame clones and misses some; the assay was immunoSEQ multiplex PCR. The sample carries some 140,000 clones, about 81% recorded once. The chain couples TRBV6-2 or TRBV6-3 to TRBJ1-1; D is undetermined. The sequenced sample consisted of peripheral blood. The receptor's source is an elderly woman with acute or convalescent COVID-19. The CDR3 reads CASSYGRLLDTEAFF. In DNA, the CDR3 is TGTGCCAGCAGTTATGGTCGCCTATTAGACACTGAAGCTTTCTTT.